The 6 T cell receptor beta chains presented below share a single source sample, sequenced in a study of blood T cell repertoires in COVID-19. Clones were sequenced by immunoSEQ multiplex PCR, and TCRdb holds only the in-frame ones, with some missing. The table records about 410,000 clones, approximately 90% of them present only once. Specimen: peripheral blood. These receptors all come from a woman younger than 45 with active or convalescent COVID-19.

V is TRBV11-2 and J is TRBJ2-7, with D maybe TRBD2 (5 bases). The germline CDR1 and CDR2 sequences are SGHAT and FQNNGV. V gave up 5 bases and J gave up 2 bases, with 10 bases separating them. The CDR3 sequence is 13 residues long. The CDR3 sequence is CASSLSGTYEQYF. The CDR3 DNA reads TGTGCCAGCAGCCTTTCGGGGACCTACGAGCAGTACTTC.

This clone was observed a few times. This chain joins TRBV7-8 and TRBJ1-2; 7 bases fit TRBD1. V shed 1 base, J shed 5 bases, and the junction held 13 bases outside the gene matches. Germline V gives CDR1 SGHVS, CDR2 FQNEAQ. The CDR3 is 17 residues long. The CDR3 DNA is TGTGCCAGCAGCTTAGTAGGTTCCGGGACAGAGATTTATGGCTACACCTTC. Protein: CASSLVGSGTEIYGYTF. The entire variable domain, with the rest obtained from reference TRBV7-8 and TRBJ1-2, is as follows: GAGVSQSPRYKVAKRGQDVALRCDPISGHVSLFWYQQALGQGPEFLTYFQNEAQLDKSGLPSDRFFAERPEGSVSTLKIQRTQQEDSAVYLCASSLVGSGTEIYGYTFGSGTRLTVV.

CDR3 nucleotide sequence: TGCGCCAGCAGTGAGGGCAGGGGTTATAGCAATCAGCCCCAGCATTTT. Translated: CASSEGRGYSNQPQHF. The V gene is TRBV10-2, the J gene TRBJ1-5; possible D gene TRBD1, 6 bases. The CDR3 covers 16 residues. Trimming took off 2 bases at V and 0 bases at J, with 11 bases between the two ends. In germline, CDR1 is WSHSY, CDR2 SAAADI.

The gene calls are TRBV10-3 and TRBJ1-1, with D possibly matching TRBD1 (5 bases). Trimming cost V 3 bases and J 5 bases, with 19 bases left between them. This CDR3 spans 16 amino acids. Germline values: CDR1 ENHRY, CDR2 SYGVKD. The CDR3 DNA reads as TGTGCCATCAGTGACGGGGTTTCGGGGGGTCAAACTGAAGCTTTCTTT. This sequence encodes CAISDGVSGGQTEAFF.

This chain uses TRBV6-6 with TRBJ2-1, with D tentatively TRBD2 (6 bases). Between the trimmed V and J ends, which lost 4 bases and 6 bases, there was a span of 13 bases. Germline V gene sequence: CDR1 MNHNY, CDR2 SVGAGI (reference sequence). This CDR3 spans 14 amino acids. The CDR3 region is CASSFRTTINEQFF. The CDR3 DNA follows: TGTGCCAGCAGTTTCAGGACTACTATCAATGAGCAGTTCTTC.

V and J are TRBV6-5 and TRBJ1-3, with D possibly matching TRBD1 (6 bases). The CDR3 has 14 amino acids. Germline assignment: CDR1 MNHEY and CDR2 SVGAGI. Deletions cut 8 bases from V and 0 bases from J, with 11 bases between. CDR3 protein: CASAEQGSGNTIYF. DNA for the CDR3: TGTGCCAGCGCTGAACAGGGCTCTGGAAACACCATATATTTT.